This T cell receptor (beta chain) was recorded in a study of blood T cell repertoires in COVID-19. This CDR3 has 16 amino acids. CDR1 is SGHRS and CDR2 is YFSETQ in the germline V gene. The V segment lost 4 bases and the J segment 6 bases; nucleotides outside the gene matches: 8. Method: immunoSEQ multiplex PCR; TCRdb's copy keeps in-frame clones and lacks some. The sample lists hundreds of thousands of clones, 70% to 90% occurring once. The rearrangement links TRBV5-1 to TRBJ1-4; 11 bases are shared with TRBD1. The receptor comes from a woman between 65 and 79 years old with COVID-19, enrolled during active disease. The sample comprised peripheral blood. In nucleotides, the CDR3 is TGCGCCAGCAGCCCCTCCGGGACAGGGGGTGATGAAAAACTGTTTTTT. It is translated as CASSPSGTGGDEKLFF.